The rows below give T cell receptor beta chains drawn from one sample of a study of post-analysis software for immune sequencing data. TCRdb independently ran MiXCR on the PCR reads; one entry per CDR3 protein. The sample has fewer than 850,000 distinct CDR3 sequences; just over 45% are singletons. Sequenced sample: blood. All receptors derive from a girl under 18 with multiple sclerosis. Each CDR3 is given with its conserved first and last residue. D genes are given only for firm matches. Clone size is given for some rows only: seen once, a few or many times, or a class if the clone is expanded.

abundance: NA; j_gene: TRBJ2-3; d_gene: TRBD2; v_gene: TRBV7-2; CDR3nt: TGTGCCAGCAGCCCAGGGACTAGCCATCCGGATACGCAGTATTTT; CDR3aa: CASSPGTSHPDTQYF
abundance: NA; j_gene: TRBJ1-1; d_gene: NA; v_gene: TRBV7-8; CDR3nt: TGTGCCAGCAGCTTCTTTGGGACGGACACTGAAGCTTTCTTT; CDR3aa: CASSFFGTDTEAFF
abundance: few; j_gene: TRBJ2-4; d_gene: NA; v_gene: TRBV4-1; CDR3nt: TGCGCCAGCAGCCAAGACCCTGCCCCAACTGGGGAGCAGTACTTC; CDR3aa: CASSQDPAPTGEQYF
abundance: NA; j_gene: TRBJ1-4; d_gene: TRBD1; v_gene: TRBV19; CDR3nt: TGTGCCAGTACCCACTTAGGGACAGGGGGCGAAAAACTGTTTTTT; CDR3aa: CASTHLGTGGEKLFF
abundance: NA; j_gene: TRBJ2-7; d_gene: TRBD1; v_gene: TRBV28; CDR3nt: TGTGCCAGCAGTTCGGAACTGACAGGGGCGGACGAGCAGTACTTC; CDR3aa: CASSSELTGADEQYF
abundance: NA; j_gene: TRBJ2-3; d_gene: NA; v_gene: TRBV28; CDR3nt: TGTGCCAGCAGTTTAATGGGGGGAGCAGATACGCAGTATTTT; CDR3aa: CASSLMGGADTQYF
abundance: many; j_gene: TRBJ2-1; d_gene: NA; v_gene: TRBV9; CDR3nt: TGTGCCAGCAGCGTAGGGGACAATGAGCAGTTCTTC; CDR3aa: CASSVGDNEQFF
abundance: NA; j_gene: TRBJ1-1; d_gene: NA; v_gene: TRBV6-1; CDR3nt: TGTGCCAGCAATTTGGGGGTAGCGAACACTGAAGCTTTCTTT; CDR3aa: CASNLGVANTEAFF
abundance: NA; j_gene: TRBJ1-2; d_gene: NA; v_gene: TRBV19; CDR3nt: TGTGCCAGTATGGGGCCTATCAGCCCTGACGGCTACACCTTC; CDR3aa: CASMGPISPDGYTF
abundance: NA; j_gene: TRBJ2-7; d_gene: TRBD1; v_gene: TRBV28; CDR3nt: TGTGCCAGCAGTTTTCCAGGACAGGGCAAAAAAGAGGCCCAGTACTTC; CDR3aa: CASSFPGQGKKEAQYF
abundance: NA; j_gene: TRBJ1-1; d_gene: NA; v_gene: TRBV5-1; CDR3nt: TGCGCCAGCAGCTTTGGGAGGCCGAACACTGAAGCTTTCTTT; CDR3aa: CASSFGRPNTEAFF
abundance: NA; j_gene: TRBJ2-7; d_gene: NA; v_gene: TRBV6-6; CDR3nt: TGTGCCAGCAGTTTACTCCTGGGCGGGTTCTCCTACGAGCAGTACTTC; CDR3aa: CASSLLLGGFSYEQYF
abundance: NA; j_gene: TRBJ2-7; d_gene: NA; v_gene: TRBV5-1; CDR3nt: TGCGCCAGCGCAGAAAGGGGCTCCTACGAGCAGTACTTC; CDR3aa: CASAERGSYEQYF
abundance: NA; j_gene: TRBJ2-6; d_gene: NA; v_gene: TRBV5-1; CDR3nt: TGCGCCAGCAGCTCACAGGGTTTTTATGGGGCCAACGTCCTGACTTTC; CDR3aa: CASSSQGFYGANVLTF
abundance: NA; j_gene: TRBJ1-5; d_gene: TRBD1; v_gene: TRBV7-2; CDR3nt: TGTGCCAGCAGCCGCAAAAACAACAGGGGGCCAAGCAATCAGCCCCAGCATTTT; CDR3aa: CASSRKNNRGPSNQPQHF
abundance: NA; j_gene: TRBJ2-3; d_gene: NA; v_gene: TRBV15; CDR3nt: TGTGCCACCAGCAGGCACAGCCGCACAGATACGCAGTATTTT; CDR3aa: CATSRHSRTDTQYF
abundance: NA; j_gene: TRBJ2-6; d_gene: NA; v_gene: TRBV4-2; CDR3nt: TGTGCCAGCAGCCAGCACGAGGCCCTCTCTGGGGCCAACGTCCTGACTTTC; CDR3aa: CASSQHEALSGANVLTF
abundance: NA; j_gene: TRBJ2-7; d_gene: TRBD2; v_gene: TRBV29-1; CDR3nt: TGCAGCGTCCGACTAGCGGGGTACGAGCAGTACTTC; CDR3aa: CSVRLAGYEQYF
abundance: NA; j_gene: TRBJ2-7; d_gene: TRBD2; v_gene: TRBV2; CDR3nt: TGTGCCAGCAGTGACGGGACTAGCGCCCTCTACGAGCAGTACTTC; CDR3aa: CASSDGTSALYEQYF
abundance: NA; j_gene: TRBJ2-7; d_gene: TRBD2; v_gene: TRBV7-2; CDR3nt: TGTGCCAGCAGCCTACGGCGGGAGGACTACGAGCAGTACTTC; CDR3aa: CASSLRREDYEQYF
abundance: NA; j_gene: TRBJ1-2; d_gene: TRBD1; v_gene: TRBV12-3/TRBV12-4; CDR3nt: TGTGCCAGCAGCCCAGGGGGCGCCGGGCTCTACTATGGCTACACCTTC; CDR3aa: CASSPGGAGLYYGYTF
abundance: NA; j_gene: TRBJ2-1; d_gene: NA; v_gene: TRBV7-9; CDR3nt: TGTGCCAGCAGCTTAGCTACTCAGGGGAACTACAATGAGCAGTTCTTC; CDR3aa: CASSLATQGNYNEQFF
abundance: few; j_gene: TRBJ2-1; d_gene: NA; v_gene: TRBV5-5; CDR3nt: TGTGCCAGCAGCCCGGATCCGGGCTCCTACAATGAGCAGTTCTTC; CDR3aa: CASSPDPGSYNEQFF